The entry that follows covers one T cell receptor beta chain sequence. The antigen remains undetermined. The data derive from a study of T cells in localized non-small cell lung cancer. Regarding the study as a whole: Blood T cell density predicted longer survival; adjacent-lung clonality, shorter.

Repertoires were generated with immunoSEQ multiplex PCR, while TCRdb's copy carries only in-frame clones and drops some. The repertoire holds approximately 34,000 clones, with roughly 85% as singletons. Sample: peripheral blood, taken before any cancer treatment. The clonotype comes from a woman aged 40-69 years with stage I lung adenocarcinoma.

The CDR3 reads CASSLDGVRAGAFF. The CDR3 DNA follows: TGCGCCAGCAGCTTGGATGGGGTTCGAGCCGGAGCTTTCTTT. V gene TRBV5-1 combines with J gene TRBJ1-1, with D unclear. Trimming left V 0 bases short and J 10 bases short, with 16 bases between. This CDR3 contains 14 residues. Per germline, CDR1 SGHRS and CDR2 YFSETQ.